The T cell receptor beta chain under discussion was sequenced for a study of T-cell memory formation after mild COVID-19. Trimming removed 8 bases at V and 7 bases at J, with 11 bases between. CDR3 length: 11 residues. Constant-segment primers and 5'RACE yielded cDNA libraries for TCR alpha and TCR beta, each carrying sample barcodes and UMIs. TCRdb independently ran MiXCR on the 5' RACE reads; one entry per CDR3 protein. The sample carries about 400,000 distinct CDR3 sequences, 15% to 20% recorded once. This clonotype has ten or more counts. Its specificity is unknown. General study findings and limits: Contracting CD4+ clones lay largely in CM and EM, with CD8+ ones residing in EMRA. The finding that pre-infection memory included some responding clones suggested that cross-reactive memory joined.

This sequence was found in a man aged 18 to 30 who had mild COVID-19 (a few samples of this study predate the infection). Cell type and time point are not known. This chain joins TRBV12-3 or TRBV12-4 and TRBJ2-5; no clear D. The sample comprised PBMCs or a T cell subset sorted from them (not recorded which). In DNA form, the CDR3 reads TGTGCCAGCTGCGAAGAGAGGACCCAGTACTTC. Its translation is CASCEERTQYF.